The entry that follows covers one T cell receptor (beta chain) sequence. The CDR3 has 18 amino acids. Germline CDR1 and CDR2: LGHNA and YNFKEQ. The ends lost 4 bases at V and 0 bases at J; junction bases unmatched: 12. The data were produced by immunoSEQ multiplex PCR, yet TCRdb's version contains in-frame clones alone and is incomplete. The data contain about 130,000 clones, 90% to 96% of them seen just once; the ten biggest clones take up around 0.46%. The sample originates from a study of T cell changes during pregnancy in multiple sclerosis. The specimen comprised peripheral blood, sampled after pregnancy. V usage is TRBV4-2 and J usage is TRBJ2-1, with 7 bases identical to TRBD1. The source is a female donor with multiple sclerosis, enrolled in a pregnancy study. CDR3 nucleotides: TGTGCCAGCAGCCTCGGGACAGACTGGAAAAGCTCCTACAATGAGCAGTTCTTC. Encoded protein: CASSLGTDWKSSYNEQFF.